This T cell receptor beta chain was sequenced for a study of blood T cell repertoires in COVID-19. Study summary: Both acute and convalescent COVID-19 samples were obtained from the United States, Italy and Spain.

Clones were sequenced by immunoSEQ multiplex PCR, and TCRdb holds only the in-frame ones, with some missing. The table lists about 250,000 clones, around 92% of them singletons. What was sequenced was PBMCs or T cells enriched from blood (not recorded which). The source is a woman in her thirties with acute COVID-19.

CDR3 DNA sequence: TGTGCCAGCCAAGAGGGTTCTGTCGGCACTGAAGCTTTCTTT. Encoded protein: CASQEGSVGTEAFF. The rearrangement joins TRBV2 to TRBJ1-1; no clear D gene. Per the germline V gene, CDR1 is SNHLY and CDR2 is FYNNEI. The CDR3 totals 14 residues. V was clipped by 8 bases and J by 4 bases, with 17 bases between them. The variable domain in full, with the rest retrieved from reference TRBV2 and TRBJ1-1, is EPEVTQTPSHQVTQMGQEVILRCVPISNHLYFYWYRQILGQKVEFLVSFYNNEISEKSEIFDDQFSVERPDGSNFTLKIRSTKLEDSAMYFCASQEGSVGTEAFFGQGTRLTVV.